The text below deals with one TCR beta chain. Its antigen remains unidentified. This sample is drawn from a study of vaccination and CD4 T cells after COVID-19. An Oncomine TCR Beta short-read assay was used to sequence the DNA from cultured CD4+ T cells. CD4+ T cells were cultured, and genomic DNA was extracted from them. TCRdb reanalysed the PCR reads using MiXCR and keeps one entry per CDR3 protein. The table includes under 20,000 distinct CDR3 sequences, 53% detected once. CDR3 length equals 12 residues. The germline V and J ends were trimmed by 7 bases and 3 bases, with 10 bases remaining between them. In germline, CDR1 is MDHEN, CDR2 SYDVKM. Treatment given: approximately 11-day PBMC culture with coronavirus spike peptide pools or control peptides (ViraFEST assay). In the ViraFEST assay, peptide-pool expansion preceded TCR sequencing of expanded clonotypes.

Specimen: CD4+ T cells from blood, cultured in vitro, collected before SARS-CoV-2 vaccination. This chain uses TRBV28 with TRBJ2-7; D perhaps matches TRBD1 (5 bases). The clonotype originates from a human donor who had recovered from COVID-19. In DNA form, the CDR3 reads TGTGCCAGCACAAGGGGCAACTACGAGCAGTACTTC. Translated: CASTRGNYEQYF.